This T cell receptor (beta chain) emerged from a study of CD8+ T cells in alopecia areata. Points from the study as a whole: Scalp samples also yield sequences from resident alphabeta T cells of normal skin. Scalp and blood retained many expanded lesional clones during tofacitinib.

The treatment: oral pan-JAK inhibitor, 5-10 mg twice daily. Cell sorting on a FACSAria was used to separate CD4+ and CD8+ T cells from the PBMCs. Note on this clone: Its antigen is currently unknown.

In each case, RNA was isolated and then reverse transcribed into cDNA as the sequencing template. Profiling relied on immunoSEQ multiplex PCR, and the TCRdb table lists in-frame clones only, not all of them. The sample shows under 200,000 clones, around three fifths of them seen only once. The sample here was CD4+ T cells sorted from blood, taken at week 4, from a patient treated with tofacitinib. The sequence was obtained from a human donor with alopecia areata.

The chain's CDR3 is CASSPGTGNREQFF. In DNA, the CDR3 is TGTGCCAGCAGCCCCGGGACAGGGAATCGTGAGCAGTTCTTC. This chain links TRBV9 with TRBJ2-1; TRBD1 aligns across 9 bases. The CDR3 has 14 amino acids. Unmatched junction bases numbered 8, after V lost 4 bases and J lost 9 bases. The germline V gene encodes CDR1 SGDLS and CDR2 YYNGEE.